Following are 4 T cell receptor beta chains from one sample sequenced in a study of CD8 T cells in Susac syndrome. When the RNA was reverse transcribed, random hexamers were used with an input of about 0.5 to 1 ug. A single record per CDR3 protein comes from TCRdb applying MiXCR to the immunoSEQ multiplex PCR reads. In the table there are about 140,000 distinct CDR3 sequences, 95% of which are singletons. Sequenced input: CD8+ T cells from PBMCs. These receptors came from a human donor with Susac syndrome.

The chain links TRBV5-1 to TRBJ2-3, with 11 bases that match TRBD2. This CDR3 is built from 16 residues. Germline CDR1 and CDR2: SGHRS and YFSETQ. With V trimmed by 4 bases and J by 2 bases, 6 bases remained unmatched. The CDR3 loop is CASSAKTSGITDTQYF. CDR3 bases: TGCGCCAGCAGCGCCAAGACTAGCGGGATCACAGATACGCAGTATTTT.

CDR3 in DNA: TGTGCCAGCTCACCCCCAGGGGGGTCTTCCTACAATGAGCAGTTCTTC. Translated, it gives CASSPPGGSSYNEQFF. This chain joins TRBV18 and TRBJ2-1; perhaps TRBD1 as D (7 bases). Trimming shortened V by 3 bases and J by 1 base, and 13 bases separated the two germline ends. Germline CDR1 reads KGHSH; CDR2 reads LQKENI. The CDR3 loop spans 16 amino acids.

The rearrangement uses TRBV7-9 and TRBJ2-7; TRBD1 matches 9 bases. J was trimmed by 2 bases and V by 5 bases; bases with no gene match: 7. Per the germline V gene, CDR1 is SEHNR and CDR2 is FQNEAQ (reference sequence). The CDR3 spans 15 residues. The CDR3 sequence is CASSPDRGRAYEQYF. CDR3 in DNA: TGTGCCAGCAGCCCCGACAGGGGGAGAGCCTACGAGCAGTACTTC. Variable domain in full (rest from reference TRBV7-9 and TRBJ2-7): DTGVSQNPRHKITKRGQNVTFRCDPISEHNRLYWYRQTLGQGPEFLTYFQNEAQLEKSRLLSDRFSAERPKGSFSTLEIQRTEQGDSAMYLCASSPDRGRAYEQYFGPGTRLTVT.

The chain employs TRBV11-2 and TRBJ2-3, with D maybe TRBD1 (5 bases). Trimming took off 5 bases at V and 3 bases at J, with 21 bases between the two ends. This CDR3 spans 17 amino acids. Per germline, CDR1 SGHAT and CDR2 FQNNGV. In DNA form, the CDR3 reads TGTGCCAGCAGCGTTTGGGTGAACAGGCTCGATACAGATACGCAGTATTTT. Residues: CASSVWVNRLDTDTQYF. Combining the CDR3 with reference TRBV11-2 and TRBJ2-3 gives the whole variable domain EAGVAQSPRYKIIEKRQSVAFWCNPISGHATLYWYQQILGQGPKLLIQFQNNGVVDDSQLPKDRFSAERLKGVDSTLKIQPAKLEDSAVYLCASSVWVNRLDTDTQYFGPGTRLTVL.